Presented here are 21 T cell receptor beta chains from one specimen sequenced in a study of PD-1 blockade in classical Hodgkin lymphoma. All patients relapsed after autologous stem cell transplantation, and brentuximab vedotin exposure varied. The data were produced by immunoSEQ multiplex PCR, yet TCRdb's version contains in-frame clones alone and is incomplete. The sample lists 29,000 or so clones, less than 80% occurring once. Sequencing used peripheral blood mononuclear cells (PBMCs), obtained before the second cycle of nivolumab. These TCRs come from a human donor with classical Hodgkin lymphoma.

The J gene is TRBJ2-7, the V gene TRBV4-1; a weak D match, TRBD2 (5 bases). Trimming pared 8 bases from V and 3 bases from J, leaving 14 bases between. The CDR3 totals 13 residues. The V gene's germline CDR1 is MGHRA and CDR2 YSYEKL. The CDR3 bases are TGCGCCAGCTCGGACTCCAGGAGCTACGAGCAGTACTTC. Translating gives CASSDSRSYEQYF.

This chain connects TRBV10-2 to TRBJ1-2, with D uncertain. Germline-derived CDR1 and CDR2 are WSHSY and SAAADI. V lost 6 bases and J lost 7, with 12 bases in between. The CDR3 runs 12 residues. In DNA, the CDR3 is TGCGCCAGCAGGGAATCGGTAATTGGCTACACCTTC. This sequence encodes CASRESVIGYTF.

The J gene is TRBJ1-1, the V gene TRBV6-5, with D hard to call. The length of the CDR3 is 13 residues. The V gene lost 5 bases and the J gene lost 11 bases, with 18 bases spanning the gap. CDR1 is MNHEY and CDR2 is SVGAGI in the germline V gene. The CDR3 DNA follows: TGTGCCAGCAGTCCCCAAGAGCGGCTGGCGGCTTTCTTT. This gives the protein CASSPQERLAAFF.

V usage is TRBV5-4 and J usage is TRBJ1-2; 10 bases agree with TRBD1. The J segment lost 5 bases and the V segment lost 0 bases, leaving 7 bases of the junction unmatched. Germline V gives CDR1 SGHNT, CDR2 YYREEE (reference sequence). The CDR3 covers 16 residues. CDR3 sequence (DNA): TGTGCCAGCAGCTTGGTTGGGGACAGGGGAAAATATGGCTACACCTTC. It specifies CASSLVGDRGKYGYTF.

The rearrangement links TRBV9 to TRBJ2-5, with TRBD2 identical over 7 bases. The CDR3 loop spans 14 amino acids. The V segment lost 2 bases and the J segment 4 bases; nucleotides outside the gene matches: 5. Germline values: CDR1 SGDLS, CDR2 YYNGEE. This CDR3 reads CASSVSSGRETQYF. CDR3 coding DNA: TGTGCCAGCAGCGTGTCTAGCGGTAGAGAGACCCAGTACTTC. The full variable domain, in which reference TRBV9 and TRBJ2-5 provide the parts outside the CDR3, is DSGVTQTPKHLITATGQRVTLRCSPRSGDLSVYWYQQSLDQGLQFLIQYYNGEERAKGNILERFSAQQFPDLHSELNLSSLELGDSALYFCASSVSSGRETQYFGPGTRLLVL.

CDR3 nucleotides: TGTGCCTGGGGTCACCTGGGGAACACTGAAGCTTTCTTT. Its protein is CAWGHLGNTEAFF. The chain recombines TRBV30 with TRBJ1-1; D remains ambiguous. CDR3 length: 13 residues. CDR1 is GTSNPN, CDR2 SVGIG, per germline (reference sequence). V gave up 5 bases and J gave up 1 base, with 11 bases separating them.

The J gene is TRBJ2-5, the V gene TRBV11-2, with 11 bases aligning to TRBD2. J lost 6 bases, V lost 6 bases, and 9 bases had no gene match. The V gene's germline CDR1 is SGHAT and CDR2 FQNNGV. This CDR3 spans 15 amino acids. The CDR3 DNA reads TGTGCCAGCAGTTTTAGCGGGGGGGCTGGGAAGACCCAGTACTTC. It translates to CASSFSGGAGKTQYF.

V and J are TRBV29-1 and TRBJ2-7, with D possibly matching TRBD2 (6 bases). CDR3 size: 13 residues. The germline gives CDR1 SQVTM, CDR2 ANQGSEA. The ends were cut back, 4 bases at V and 6 bases at J, with 16 bases in the middle. The DNA for the CDR3 is TGCAGCGTTGGGCAGGTCCGGGGGTCCGAGCAGTACTTC. Translated, it gives CSVGQVRGSEQYF.

The rearrangement links TRBV4-1 to TRBJ2-7, with D unclear. The CDR3 loop spans 16 amino acids. V lost 0 bases to trimming and J lost 5 bases, with 17 bases between them. The germline CDR1 and CDR2 sequences are MGHRA and YSYEKL. CDR3 nucleotides: TGCGCCAGCAGCCAAGAAGGGTGGCGCGTTGGGGACGAGCAGTACTTC. Amino acid sequence: CASSQEGWRVGDEQYF.

This clone was seen only a few times. The gene calls are TRBV7-9 and TRBJ2-5, with D tentatively TRBD1 (6 bases). Germline CDR1 and CDR2: SEHNR and FQNEAQ (reference sequence). Trimming pared 4 bases from V and 1 base from J, leaving 10 bases between. The CDR3 spans 14 residues. The CDR3 is CASSSGHTQETQYF. The CDR3 DNA follows: TGTGCCAGCAGCTCGGGACACACCCAAGAGACCCAGTACTTC.

The chain has TRBV7-2 and TRBJ2-1; the D is unclear. Per germline, CDR1 SGHTA and CDR2 FQGNSA. Trimming removed 3 bases at V and 7 bases at J, with 4 bases between. There are 11 residues in the CDR3. The CDR3 sequence is CASSFGNEQFF. The CDR3 DNA reads TGTGCCAGCAGCTTTGGGAATGAGCAGTTCTTC.

This rearrangement joins TRBV20-1 to TRBJ2-7, with D possibly TRBD1 on 5 matching bases. V was clipped by 3 bases and J by 7 bases, with 7 bases between them. CDR3 length: 10 residues. Germline V gene data show CDR1 as DFQATT and CDR2 as SNEGSKA (reference sequence). CDR3 bases: TGCAGTGCTAGTAGACAGGAGCAGTACTTC. Translated, it gives CSASRQEQYF.

The V gene is TRBV4-3, the J gene TRBJ2-7; tentatively, D is TRBD2 (6 bases). Per the germline V gene, CDR1 is LGHNA and CDR2 is YSLEER. CDR3 length: 15 amino acids. V shed 1 base and J shed 3 bases, with 13 bases lying between them. This CDR3 reads CASSQGIQGGYEQYF. The CDR3 coding sequence is TGCGCCAGCAGCCAAGGAATTCAGGGAGGCTACGAGCAGTACTTC.

The gene calls are TRBV19 and TRBJ1-1; 8 bases align to TRBD1. The CDR3 spans 12 residues. The V gene's germline CDR1 is LNHDA and CDR2 SQIVND (reference sequence). J was trimmed by 3 bases and V by 8 bases; bases with no gene match: 2. The CDR3 region is CASGTGYTEAFF. CDR3 sequence (DNA): TGTGCCAGTGGGACAGGCTACACTGAAGCTTTCTTT. The whole variable domain, remainder taken from reference TRBV19 and TRBJ1-1, is DGGITQSPKYLFRKEGQNVTLSCEQNLNHDAMYWYRQDPGQGLRLIYYSQIVNDFQKGDIAEGYSVSREKKESFPLTVTSAQKNPTAFYLCASGTGYTEAFFGQGTRLTVV.

With regard to this clone: Other DNA sequences of this sample code for an identical CDR3. The gene calls are TRBV2 and TRBJ1-1; perhaps TRBD1 as D (5 bases). CDR1 SNHLY and CDR2 FYNNEI come from the germline V gene. CDR3 length equals 13 residues. V lost 6 bases and J lost 1, with 9 bases in between. The CDR3 reads CASSRGENTEAFF. Written as DNA, the CDR3 is TGTGCCAGCAGCAGAGGGGAGAACACTGAAGCTTTCTTT.

For this clone: At one of its ends the junction is not consistent with the germline gene, which may arise from a read error. The rearrangement joins TRBV2 to TRBJ2-1; the match to TRBD2 covers 7 bases. Germline CDR1 and CDR2: SNHLY and FYNNEI. CDR3 length: 13 amino acids. DNA for the CDR3: TGTGCCAGCAGTGTCCGGGACTACTATGAGCAGTTCTTC. Amino acids: CASSVRDYYEQFF. Looking up the rest from reference TRBV2 and TRBJ2-1 gives the full variable domain: EPEVTQTPSHQVTQMGQEVILRCVPISNHLYFYWYRQILGQKVEFLVSFYNNEISEKSEIFDDQFSVERPDGSNFTLKIRSTKLEDSAMYFCASSVRDYYEQFFGPGTRLTVL.

The chain carries TRBV15 and TRBJ2-7, with TRBD1 as a possible D gene (6 bases). Deletions cut 8 bases from V and 6 bases from J, with 17 bases between. Germline V gene lookup returns CDR1 LNHNV and CDR2 YYDKDF (reference sequence). The CDR3 is 13 residues long. CDR3 loop: CATSGTPLVEQYF. The CDR3 DNA reads TGTGCCACCTCCGGGACACCACTAGTCGAGCAGTACTTC.

The chain joins TRBV5-8 to TRBJ2-7, with D unresolved. Germline lookup yields CDR1 SGHTS and CDR2 YDEGEE. With 5 bases removed from V and 6 bases from J, the gap between germline ends came to 15 bases. The length of the CDR3 is 13 residues. The CDR3 is CASSGKAGVEQYF. For the CDR3, the DNA is TGTGCCAGCAGTGGTAAGGCTGGCGTCGAGCAGTACTTC.

The CDR3 sequence is CASSLGSHYEQYF. The DNA of the CDR3 is TGCGCCAGCAGCTTGGGTAGTCACTACGAGCAGTACTTC. The gene calls are TRBV5-1 and TRBJ2-7; D ambiguous. Germline V gives CDR1 SGHRS, CDR2 YFSETQ. V was trimmed by 0 bases and J by 3 bases, leaving 7 bases between them. This CDR3 region has 13 residues. The entire variable domain, with the rest obtained from reference TRBV5-1 and TRBJ2-7, is as follows: KAGVTQTPRYLIKTRGQQVTLSCSPISGHRSVSWYQQTPGQGLQFLFEYFSETQRNKGNFPGRFSGRQFSNSRSEMNVSTLELGDSALYLCASSLGSHYEQYFGPGTRLTVT.

The chain couples TRBV6-6 to TRBJ1-1, with a possible D match to TRBD1 (6 bases). The CDR3 covers 15 residues. V was cut by 8 bases and J by 4 bases, with 20 bases left in between. Germline loops: CDR1 MNHNY, CDR2 SVGAGI (reference sequence). The CDR3: CASSLGGGRSTEAFF. In DNA form, the CDR3 reads TGTGCCAGCTCCCTGGGGGGGGGCAGGAGCACTGAAGCTTTCTTT.

This rearrangement joins TRBV5-4 to TRBJ2-1, with D possibly TRBD1 on 6 matching bases. V lost 4 bases and J 4 bases, leaving 15 bases between the germline ends. The CDR3 is 15 residues long. Germline assignment: CDR1 SGHNT and CDR2 YYREEE (reference sequence). CDR3 sequence (DNA): TGTGCCAGCAGCCCCCCCGGGACACTATACAATGAGCAGTTCTTC. This gives the protein CASSPPGTLYNEQFF.